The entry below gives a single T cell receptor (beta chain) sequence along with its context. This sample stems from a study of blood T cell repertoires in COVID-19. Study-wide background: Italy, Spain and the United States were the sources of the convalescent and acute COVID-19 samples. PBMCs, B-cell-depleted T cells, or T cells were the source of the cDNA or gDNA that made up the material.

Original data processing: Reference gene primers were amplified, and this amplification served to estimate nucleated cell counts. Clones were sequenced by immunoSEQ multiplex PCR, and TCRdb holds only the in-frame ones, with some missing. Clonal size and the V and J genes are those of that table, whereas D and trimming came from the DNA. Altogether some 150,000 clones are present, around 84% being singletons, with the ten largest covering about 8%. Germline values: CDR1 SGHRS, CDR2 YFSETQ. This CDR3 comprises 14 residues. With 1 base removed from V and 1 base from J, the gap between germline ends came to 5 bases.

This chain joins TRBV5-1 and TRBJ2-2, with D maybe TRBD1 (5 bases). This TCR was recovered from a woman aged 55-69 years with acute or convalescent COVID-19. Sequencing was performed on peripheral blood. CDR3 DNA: TGCGCCAGCAGCTTGACAGGGAACACCGGGGAGCTGTTTTTT. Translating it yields CASSLTGNTGELFF.